The 20 T cell receptor beta chains listed next were all sequenced from one sample in a study of blood T cells in healthy people across ages. With a J-beta primer mix and a sample-barcoded 5' primer, a second PCR ran about 7 to 12 cycles. One entry per CDR3 protein, called by TCRdb with MiXCR from the 5' RACE reads. This sample has about 1.8 million distinct CDR3 sequences; about 50% occur once, and the top ten carry about 2.1%. The sample was blood. The receptors were gathered from a woman in her 40s in good health.

This chain connects TRBV6-1 to TRBJ1-1; D gene uncertain. The CDR3 covers 12 residues. The germline gives CDR1 MNHNS, CDR2 SASEGT. V was shortened by 10 bases and J by 10 bases, with 19 bases between the two germline ends. The CDR3 DNA sequence: TGTGCCACCGCTGTACCCCTAGGAGGAGCTTTCTTT. It is translated as CATAVPLGGAFF.

The chain combines TRBV7-2 with TRBJ1-5; 7 bases line up with TRBD1. V shed 1 base, J shed 2 bases, and the junction held 8 bases outside the gene matches. The CDR3 runs 17 residues. CDR1 and CDR2 from the germline V gene are SGHTA and FQGNSA. The CDR3 sequence: CASSLGAGGVGNQPQHF. DNA of the CDR3: TGTGCCAGCAGCTTAGGGGCAGGGGGTGTGGGCAATCAGCCCCAGCATTTT.

The gene calls are TRBV20-1 and TRBJ2-1; D is uncertain. The length of the CDR3 is 13 residues. Germline V gene sequence: CDR1 DFQATT, CDR2 SNEGSKA (reference sequence). V dropped 0 bases and J dropped 7 bases, with 10 bases sitting between them. The DNA for the CDR3 is TGCAGTGCTAGAGATAGCCCCATAAATGAGCAGTTCTTC. Translated, it gives CSARDSPINEQFF.

This clonotype has a handful of counts. V and J are TRBV7-8 and TRBJ2-7; D might be TRBD2 (5 bases). Trimming stripped 6 bases from V and 3 bases from J, with 18 bases between. The CDR3 contains 15 residues. The V gene's germline CDR1 is SGHVS and CDR2 FQNEAQ. The CDR3 DNA reads as TGTGCCAGCAGGCATCATCCATACGCGGGCTACGAGCAGTACTTC. Protein sequence: CASRHHPYAGYEQYF.

The chain has TRBV7-3 and TRBJ2-3, with D possibly TRBD2 on 5 matching bases. The V end was cut by 5 bases, the J end by 3 bases, with 12 bases between. This CDR3 spans 14 amino acids. Germline lookup yields CDR1 SGHTA and CDR2 FQGTGA. The CDR3 region has the DNA TGTGCCAGCAGCCCCAACGGGGTTACAGATACGCAGTATTTT. Translated, it gives CASSPNGVTDTQYF.

The gene calls are TRBV20-1 and TRBJ1-2; the D gene is possibly TRBD1 (5 bases). Trimming pared 2 bases from V and 8 bases from J, leaving 21 bases between. The CDR3 spans 15 residues. Germline V lookup: CDR1 DFQATT, CDR2 SNEGSKA (reference sequence). CDR3 sequence (DNA): TGCAGTGCTAGAAGACCGGGACGGCCTGTTGGGGGCTACACCTTC. This translates into CSARRPGRPVGGYTF.

V usage is TRBV5-1 and J usage is TRBJ2-5; D may match TRBD1 or TRBD2 (6 bases each). V lost 5 bases, J lost 5 bases, and 19 bases lay in between. Germline CDR1 is SGHRS and CDR2 is YFSETQ. The CDR3 is 15 amino acids. As DNA, the CDR3 is TGCGCCAGCAGAGAACATCCACAGGGACTGGAGACCCAGTACTTC. It translates to CASREHPQGLETQYF.

This rearrangement joins TRBV5-1 to TRBJ2-3; 7 bases agree with TRBD2. This CDR3 is 17 amino acids long. The germline V gene encodes CDR1 SGHRS and CDR2 YFSETQ. Unmatched junction bases numbered 10, after V lost 0 bases and J lost 3 bases. The CDR3 protein is CASSLVGTTIATDTQYF. CDR3 sequence (DNA): TGCGCCAGCAGCTTGGTTGGGACTACCATAGCTACAGATACGCAGTATTTT.

This clonotype was found a few times. The chain couples TRBV5-1 to TRBJ2-1, with D possibly being TRBD1 or TRBD2 (6 bases each). The CDR3 loop spans 15 amino acids. Deletions cut 1 base from V and 4 bases from J, with 12 bases between. CDR1 is SGHRS, CDR2 YFSETQ, per germline. CDR3 in amino acids: CASSLRQAGYNEQFF. The CDR3, as DNA: TGCGCCAGCAGCTTGAGACAGGCGGGGTACAATGAGCAGTTCTTC.

In this sample, this clonotype turned up a few times. The chain employs TRBV5-1 and TRBJ2-7; D might be TRBD2 (5 bases). V was pared by 1 base and J by 2 bases, with 19 bases between. CDR3 length: 17 residues. Germline V gene data show CDR1 as SGHRS and CDR2 as YFSETQ. In DNA, the CDR3 is TGCGCCAGCAGCTTGTCTTCAGCGGCAGGAGCACCCTACGAGCAGTACTTC. Translating it yields CASSLSSAAGAPYEQYF.

The rearrangement joins TRBV27 to TRBJ1-5; D possibly corresponds to TRBD1 (5 bases). V was trimmed by 4 bases and J by 7 bases, leaving 20 bases between them. This CDR3 has 16 residues. The germline gives CDR1 MNHEY, CDR2 SMNVEV (reference sequence). The CDR3, as DNA: TGTGCCAGCAGTTCGGGGGGACTAAGAGCAACCCAGCCCCAGCATTTT. This sequence encodes CASSSGGLRATQPQHF.

The V gene is TRBV18, the J gene TRBJ1-1; 12 bases are shared with TRBD1. With 6 bases clipped from V and 1 base from J, the junction kept 12 bases outside the gene matches. The CDR3 loop spans 18 amino acids. The V gene's germline CDR1 is KGHSH and CDR2 LQKENI. The CDR3 DNA reads TGTGCCAGCTCCGAAACCGGGACAGGGGGCTCAAAGAACACTGAAGCTTTCTTT. Encoded protein: CASSETGTGGSKNTEAFF.

This clonotype was seen only a few times. The gene calls are TRBV7-2 and TRBJ2-5; tentative D call: TRBD2 (6 bases). This CDR3 is 14 amino acids long. Germline V gives CDR1 SGHTA, CDR2 FQGNSA. V lost 5 bases, J lost 7 bases, and 17 bases lay in between. CDR3 residues: CASSLGGDRGTQYF. DNA of the CDR3: TGTGCCAGCAGCCTTGGCGGGGATCGCGGGACCCAGTACTTC.

This clonotype came up a few times. This chain connects TRBV28 to TRBJ2-3; D not certain. From germline, CDR1 is MDHEN and CDR2 SYDVKM. V gave up 3 bases and J gave up 7 bases, with 5 bases separating them. This CDR3 is 11 amino acids long. The CDR3 here is CASSFSNTQYF. CDR3 nucleotide sequence: TGTGCCAGCAGTTTCTCAAATACGCAGTATTTT.

Note on this clonotype: A read error may produce the germline difference seen at one junction end. The V call is TRBV7-3, the J call TRBJ2-3; the D call may be TRBD1 or TRBD2 (5 bases each). The CDR3 is made up of 18 amino acids. CDR1 is SGHTA and CDR2 is FQGTGA in the germline V gene. CDR3 sequence reads: CASSWSKSGTGRKRYAVF. The CDR3 DNA reads TGTGCCAGCAGCTGGTCAAAATCCGGGACGGGGCGGAAAAGATACGCAGTATTT.

This chain joins TRBV7-9 and TRBJ2-2, with a weak D call TRBD1 (6 bases). Trimming stripped 5 bases from V and 5 bases from J, with 21 bases between. The CDR3 covers 17 residues. Germline CDR1 reads SEHNR; CDR2 reads FQNEAQ (reference sequence). The CDR3 nucleotides are TGTGCCAGCAGCCCCTCCCGGTGGGGGCAAGGGACCGGGGAGCTGTTTTTT. This sequence encodes CASSPSRWGQGTGELFF.

This clonotype was detected only a few times. The chain uses TRBV4-3 and TRBJ2-1, with D perhaps matching TRBD2 (5 bases). The CDR3 spans 18 residues. Germline V CDR1 and CDR2: LGHNA, YSLEER. Trimming removed 0 bases at V and 0 bases at J, with 15 bases between. In DNA form, the CDR3 reads TGCGCCAGCAGCCAAGACCCGGACTGGGGAAGCTCCTACAATGAGCAGTTCTTC. It is translated as CASSQDPDWGSSYNEQFF.

J is TRBJ1-1 and V is TRBV20-1; TRBD1 agrees at 7 bases. The CDR3 has 13 residues. Germline CDR1 reads DFQATT; CDR2 reads SNEGSKA (reference sequence). V gave up 3 bases and J gave up 3 bases; unmatched junction bases: 4. The CDR3 spells CSARGQRDTEAFF. The CDR3 DNA reads TGCAGTGCTAGGGGACAGCGGGACACTGAAGCTTTCTTT.

The chain recombines TRBV21-1 with TRBJ2-1; the table's D call TRBD2 went unverified against the DNA. TRBV21-1 is a pseudogene locus. The CDR3 spans 13 residues. The CDR3 sequence is CASSPQTSGEQFF. The CDR3 coding sequence is TGTGCCAGCAGCCCCCAGACTAGTGGTGAGCAGTTCTTC.

This chain uses TRBV20-1 with TRBJ2-3; D may be TRBD1 (6 bases). The germline V gene encodes CDR1 DFQATT and CDR2 SNEGSKA (reference sequence). There are 17 residues in the CDR3. The ends were cut back, 5 bases at V and 0 bases at J, with 21 bases in the middle. In nucleotides, the CDR3 is TGCAGTGCTGCCGCTGCCCACGGGACACCAAGCACAGATACGCAGTATTTT. As protein: CSAAAAHGTPSTDTQYF.